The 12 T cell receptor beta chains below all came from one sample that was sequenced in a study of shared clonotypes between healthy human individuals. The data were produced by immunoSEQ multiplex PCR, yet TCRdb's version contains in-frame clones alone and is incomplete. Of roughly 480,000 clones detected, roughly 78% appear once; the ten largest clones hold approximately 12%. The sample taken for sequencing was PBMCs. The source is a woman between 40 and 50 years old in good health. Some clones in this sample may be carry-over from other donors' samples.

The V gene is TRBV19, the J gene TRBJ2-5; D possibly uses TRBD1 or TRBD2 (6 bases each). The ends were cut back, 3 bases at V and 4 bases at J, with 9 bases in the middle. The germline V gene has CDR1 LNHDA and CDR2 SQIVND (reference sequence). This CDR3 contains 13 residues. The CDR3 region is CASSIRGRETQYF. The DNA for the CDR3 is TGTGCCAGTAGTATCCGGGGGCGAGAGACCCAGTACTTC.

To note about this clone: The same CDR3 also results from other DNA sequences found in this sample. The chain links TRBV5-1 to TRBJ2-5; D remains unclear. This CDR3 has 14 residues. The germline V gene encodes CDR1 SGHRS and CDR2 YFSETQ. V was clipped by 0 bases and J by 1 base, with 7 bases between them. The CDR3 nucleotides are TGCGCCAGCAGCTTGGCCCCACCCCAAGAGACCCAGTACTTC. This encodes CASSLAPPQETQYF.

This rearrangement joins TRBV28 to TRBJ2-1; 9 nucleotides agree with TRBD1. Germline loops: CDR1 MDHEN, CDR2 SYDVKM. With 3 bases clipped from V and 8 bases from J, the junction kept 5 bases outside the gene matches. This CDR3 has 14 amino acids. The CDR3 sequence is CASSLTGGRYEQFF. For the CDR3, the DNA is TGTGCCAGCAGTTTGACAGGGGGTCGCTATGAGCAGTTCTTC.

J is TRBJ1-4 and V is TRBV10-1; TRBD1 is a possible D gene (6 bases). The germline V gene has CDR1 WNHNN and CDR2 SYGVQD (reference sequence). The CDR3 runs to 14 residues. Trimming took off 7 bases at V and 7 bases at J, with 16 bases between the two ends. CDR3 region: CASTQGTFSEKLFF. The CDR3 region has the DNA TGCGCCAGCACCCAAGGGACATTTAGTGAAAAACTGTTTTTT.

This chain's CDR3 is CASSSTGNRAYEQYF. DNA of the CDR3: TGTGCCAGCAGTTCCACAGGGAATCGGGCCTACGAGCAGTACTTC. This chain joins TRBV27 and TRBJ2-7, with D perhaps TRBD1 (6 bases). The CDR3 spans 15 residues. Germline V gives CDR1 MNHEY, CDR2 SMNVEV (reference sequence). Trimming cost V 4 bases and J 2 bases, with 15 bases left between them.

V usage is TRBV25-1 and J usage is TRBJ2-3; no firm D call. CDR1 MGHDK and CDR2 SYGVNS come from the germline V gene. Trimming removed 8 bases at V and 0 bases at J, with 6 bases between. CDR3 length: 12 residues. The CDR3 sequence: CASAFSTDTQYF. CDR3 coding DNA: TGTGCCAGCGCTTTCAGCACAGATACGCAGTATTTT.

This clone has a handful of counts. CDR3 nucleotides: TGCGCCCCTGTCGAGGGGGCTGAAGCCTACGAGCAGTACTTC. Protein sequence: CAPVEGAEAYEQYF. This chain links TRBV10-1 with TRBJ2-7; 7 bases map to TRBD1. This CDR3 is 14 amino acids long. Looked up from germline, CDR1 is WNHNN and CDR2 is SYGVQD (reference sequence). V lost 11 bases and J lost 2; bases outside the gene matches: 12.

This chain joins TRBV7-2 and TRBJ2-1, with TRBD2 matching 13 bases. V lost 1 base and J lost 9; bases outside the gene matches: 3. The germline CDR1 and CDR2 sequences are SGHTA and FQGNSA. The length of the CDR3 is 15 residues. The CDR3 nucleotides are TGTGCCAGCAGCTTAGGACTAGCGGGAGGCGGTGAGCAGTTCTTC. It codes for CASSLGLAGGGEQFF.

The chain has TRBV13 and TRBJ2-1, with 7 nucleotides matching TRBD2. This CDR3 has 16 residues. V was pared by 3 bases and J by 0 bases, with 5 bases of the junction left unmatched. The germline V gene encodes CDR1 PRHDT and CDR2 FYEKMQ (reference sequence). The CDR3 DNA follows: TGTGCCAGCAGCTTGGGGGGGATGAGCTCCTACAATGAGCAGTTCTTC. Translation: CASSLGGMSSYNEQFF.

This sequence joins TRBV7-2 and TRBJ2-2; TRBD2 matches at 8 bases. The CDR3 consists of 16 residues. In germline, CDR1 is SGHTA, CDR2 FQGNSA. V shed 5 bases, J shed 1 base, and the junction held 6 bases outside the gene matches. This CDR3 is CASSRLAPVNTGELFF. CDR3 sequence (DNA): TGTGCCAGCAGCAGACTAGCGCCCGTGAACACCGGGGAGCTGTTTTTT. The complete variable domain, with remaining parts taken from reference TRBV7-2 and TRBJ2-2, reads GAGVSQSPSNKVTEKGKDVELRCDPISGHTALYWYRQSLGQGLEFLIYFQGNSAPDKSGLPSDRFSAERTGGSVSTLTIQRTQQEDSAVYLCASSRLAPVNTGELFFGEGSRLTVL.

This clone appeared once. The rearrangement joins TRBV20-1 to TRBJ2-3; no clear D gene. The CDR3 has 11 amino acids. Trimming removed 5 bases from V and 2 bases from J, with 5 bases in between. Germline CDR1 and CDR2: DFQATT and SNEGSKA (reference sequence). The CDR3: CSALNTDTQYF. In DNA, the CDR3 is TGCAGTGCTTTAAACACAGATACGCAGTATTTT.

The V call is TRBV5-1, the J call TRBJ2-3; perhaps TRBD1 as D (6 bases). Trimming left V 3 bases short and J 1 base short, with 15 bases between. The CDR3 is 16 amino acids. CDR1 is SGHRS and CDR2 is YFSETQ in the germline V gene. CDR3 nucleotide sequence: TGCGCCAGCAGCTACAGGGCGTTTGGGGGCACAGATACGCAGTATTTT. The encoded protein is CASSYRAFGGTDTQYF.